The 2 T cell receptor beta chains below all came from one sample that was sequenced in a study of blood T cell repertoires in COVID-19. Profiled with immunoSEQ multiplex PCR; TCRdb holds only in-frame clones, not every one. The repertoire holds tens of thousands of clones, with approximately 91% as singletons. The material sequenced was peripheral blood. The origin of the receptors is a human donor in a cohort sampled during active COVID-19.

The V call is TRBV9, the J call TRBJ2-7; 8 bases agree with TRBD2. Germline CDR1 and CDR2: SGDLS and YYNGEE. Trimming removed 0 bases from V and 4 bases from J; junction bases left unmatched: 3. The CDR3 consists of 14 residues. CDR3: CASSVDSGGYEQYF. CDR3 sequence (DNA): TGTGCCAGCAGCGTAGATTCGGGAGGGTACGAGCAGTACTTC.

This clone was picked up a small number of times. This rearrangement joins TRBV30 to TRBJ1-2; D not certain. CDR1 GTSNPN and CDR2 SVGIG come from the germline V gene (reference sequence). The V and J ends lost 5 bases and 5 bases respectively, with 12 bases between them. CDR3 length equals 12 residues. DNA for the CDR3: TGTGCCTGGGGCCTATCCCTGTATGGCTACACCTTC. The encoded protein is CAWGLSLYGYTF.